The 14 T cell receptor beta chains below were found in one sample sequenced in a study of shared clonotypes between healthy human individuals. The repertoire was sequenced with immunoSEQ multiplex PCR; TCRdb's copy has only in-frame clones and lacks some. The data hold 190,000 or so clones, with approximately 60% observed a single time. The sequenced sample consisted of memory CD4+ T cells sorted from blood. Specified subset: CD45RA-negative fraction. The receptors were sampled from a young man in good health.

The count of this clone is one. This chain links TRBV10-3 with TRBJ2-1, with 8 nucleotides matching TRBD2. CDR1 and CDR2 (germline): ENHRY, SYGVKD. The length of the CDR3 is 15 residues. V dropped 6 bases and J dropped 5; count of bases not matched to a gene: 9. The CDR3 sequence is CAIRIREGLNNEQFF. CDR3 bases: TGTGCCATCAGAATCCGGGAGGGCCTGAACAATGAGCAGTTCTTC.

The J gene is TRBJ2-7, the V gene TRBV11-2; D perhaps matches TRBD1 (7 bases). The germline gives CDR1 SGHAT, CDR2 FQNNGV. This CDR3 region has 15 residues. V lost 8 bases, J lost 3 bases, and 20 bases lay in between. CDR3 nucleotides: TGTGCCAGCCGCGGGTGGAGGGGGCGTATCTACGAGCAGTACTTC. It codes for CASRGWRGRIYEQYF.

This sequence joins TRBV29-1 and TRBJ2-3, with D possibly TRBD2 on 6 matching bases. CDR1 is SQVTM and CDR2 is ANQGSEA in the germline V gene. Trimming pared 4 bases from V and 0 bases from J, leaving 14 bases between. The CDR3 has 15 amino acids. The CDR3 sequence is CSVAPGGASTDTQYF. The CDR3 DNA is TGCAGCGTTGCACCTGGAGGGGCTAGCACAGATACGCAGTATTTT.

The CDR3 sequence is CASARGGASDTEAFF. The CDR3 nucleotides read TGTGCCAGTGCCCGAGGGGGGGCGTCGGACACTGAAGCTTTCTTT. V is TRBV5-4 and J is TRBJ1-1, with D maybe TRBD1 (6 bases). Germline V CDR1 and CDR2: SGHNT, YYREEE (reference sequence). V dropped 8 bases and J dropped 3 bases, with 20 bases sitting between them. The CDR3 spans 15 residues.

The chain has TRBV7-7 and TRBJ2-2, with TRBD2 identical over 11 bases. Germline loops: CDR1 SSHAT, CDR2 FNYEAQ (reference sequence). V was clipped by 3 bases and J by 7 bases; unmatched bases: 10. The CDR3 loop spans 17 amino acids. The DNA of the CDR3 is TGTGCCAGCAGCTTGGGGACTAGCGGCATTGGGGGCGGGGAGCTGTTTTTT. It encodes CASSLGTSGIGGGELFF.

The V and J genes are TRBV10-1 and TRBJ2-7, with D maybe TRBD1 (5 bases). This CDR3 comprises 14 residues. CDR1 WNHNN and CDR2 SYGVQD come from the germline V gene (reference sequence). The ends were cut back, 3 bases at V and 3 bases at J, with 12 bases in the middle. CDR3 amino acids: CASSDPDSVYEQYF. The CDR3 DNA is TGCGCCAGCAGTGACCCAGACAGCGTCTACGAGCAGTACTTC.

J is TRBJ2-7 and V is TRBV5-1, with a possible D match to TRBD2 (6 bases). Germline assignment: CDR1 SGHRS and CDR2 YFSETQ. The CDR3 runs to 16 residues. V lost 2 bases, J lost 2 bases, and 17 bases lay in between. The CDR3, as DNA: TGCGCCAGCAGCTTTAACCCAGGGACTTGGCCCTACGAGCAGTACTTC. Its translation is CASSFNPGTWPYEQYF.

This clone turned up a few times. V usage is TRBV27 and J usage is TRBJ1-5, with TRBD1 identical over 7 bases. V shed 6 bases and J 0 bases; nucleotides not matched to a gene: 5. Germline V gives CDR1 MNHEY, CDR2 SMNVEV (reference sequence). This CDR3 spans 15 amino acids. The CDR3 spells CASRPGGYSNQPQHF. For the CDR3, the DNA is TGTGCCAGCAGACCAGGGGGATATAGCAATCAGCCCCAGCATTTT.

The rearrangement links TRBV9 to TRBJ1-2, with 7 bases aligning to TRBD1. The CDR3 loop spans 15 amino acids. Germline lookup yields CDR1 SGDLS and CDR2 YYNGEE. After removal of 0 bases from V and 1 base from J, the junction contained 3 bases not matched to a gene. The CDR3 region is CASSVGQGYNYGYTF. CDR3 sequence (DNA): TGTGCCAGCAGCGTAGGACAGGGATATAACTATGGCTACACCTTC.

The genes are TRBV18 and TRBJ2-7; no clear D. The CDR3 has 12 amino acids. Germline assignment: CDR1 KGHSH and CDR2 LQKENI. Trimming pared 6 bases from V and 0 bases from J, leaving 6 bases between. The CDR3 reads CASSTGSYEQYF. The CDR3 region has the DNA TGTGCCAGCTCTACTGGCTCCTACGAGCAGTACTTC.

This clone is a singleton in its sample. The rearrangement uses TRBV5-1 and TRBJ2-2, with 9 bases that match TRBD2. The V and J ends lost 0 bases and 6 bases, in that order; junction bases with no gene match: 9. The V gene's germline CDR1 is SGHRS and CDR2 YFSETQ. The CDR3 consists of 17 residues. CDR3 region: CASSLGVIEREAGELFF. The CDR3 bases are TGCGCCAGCAGCTTGGGCGTAATTGAGCGGGAGGCCGGGGAGCTGTTTTTT.

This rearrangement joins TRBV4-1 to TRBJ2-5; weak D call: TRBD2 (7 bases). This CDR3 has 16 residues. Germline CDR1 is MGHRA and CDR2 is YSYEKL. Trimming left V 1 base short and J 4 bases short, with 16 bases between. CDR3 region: CASSQGAGAVGETQYF. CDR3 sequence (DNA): TGCGCCAGCAGCCAAGGGGCGGGGGCGGTTGGAGAGACCCAGTACTTC.

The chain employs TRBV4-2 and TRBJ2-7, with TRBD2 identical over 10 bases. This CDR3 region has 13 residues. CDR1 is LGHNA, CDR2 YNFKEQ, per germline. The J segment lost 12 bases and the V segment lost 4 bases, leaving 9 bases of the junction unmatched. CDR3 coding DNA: TGTGCCAGCAGCCCTAAGCGGGAGGGGCTCAGGTACTTC. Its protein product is CASSPKREGLRYF.

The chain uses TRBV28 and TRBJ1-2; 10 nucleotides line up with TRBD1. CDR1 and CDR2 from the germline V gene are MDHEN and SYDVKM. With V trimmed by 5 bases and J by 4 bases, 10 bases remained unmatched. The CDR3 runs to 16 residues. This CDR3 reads CASSPRRTGGTYGYTF. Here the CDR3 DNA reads TGTGCCAGCAGTCCACGACGGACAGGGGGAACCTATGGCTACACCTTC.